The 26 T cell receptor beta chains listed next were all sequenced from one sample in a study of cytomegalovirus exposure and HLA in healthy donors. The PCR was carried out with 60 Vbeta primers and 13 Jbeta primers. Profiled with immunoSEQ multiplex PCR; TCRdb holds only in-frame clones, not every one. The repertoire includes about 120,000 clones, 55% to 65% of them detected once, and 2.2% sits in the top ten. Sequences were obtained from PBMCs. The source is a woman in her thirties in good health and CMV-seronegative.

The chain recombines TRBV5-4 with TRBJ2-3; the match to TRBD2 covers 7 bases. This CDR3 is built from 17 residues. The germline V gene encodes CDR1 SGHNT and CDR2 YYREEE (reference sequence). The ends lost 10 bases at V and 0 bases at J; junction bases unmatched: 17. CDR3 coding DNA: TGTGCCTATTTTTTCGGCGGGGGAGTCGGGAGCACAGATACGCAGTATTTT. Protein product: CAYFFGGGVGSTDTQYF.

This sequence joins TRBV28 and TRBJ2-5; D is possibly TRBD1 (6 bases). The CDR3 is 15 amino acids. In germline, CDR1 is MDHEN, CDR2 SYDVKM. V was trimmed by 2 bases and J by 0 bases, leaving 10 bases between them. The CDR3 region is CASSLRGGNQETQYF. DNA of the CDR3: TGTGCCAGCAGTTTACGAGGGGGAAACCAAGAGACCCAGTACTTC. The full variable domain, in which reference TRBV28 and TRBJ2-5 provide the parts outside the CDR3, is DVKVTQSSRYLVKRTGEKVFLECVQDMDHENMFWYRQDPGLGLRLIYFSYDVKMKEKGDIPEGYSVSREKKERFSLILESASTNQTSMYLCASSLRGGNQETQYFGPGTRLLVL.

CDR3 amino acids: CASGLAGENYNEQFF. CDR3 sequence (DNA): TGTGCCAGTGGACTAGCGGGAGAAAACTACAATGAGCAGTTCTTC. This chain uses TRBV9 with TRBJ2-1; TRBD2 aligns across 13 bases. J lost 3 bases, V lost 8 bases, and 5 bases had no gene match. The CDR3 length is 15 residues. Germline V gene lookup returns CDR1 SGDLS and CDR2 YYNGEE.

The chain is built from TRBV27 and TRBJ2-7; 9 bases are shared with TRBD2. The CDR3 sequence is 17 residues long. With 1 base clipped from V and 4 bases from J, the junction kept 11 bases outside the gene matches. CDR1 MNHEY and CDR2 SMNVEV come from the germline V gene (reference sequence). In DNA form, the CDR3 reads TGTGCCAGCAGTTTATATGGTAGTGCGGGAGGGAAATACGAGCAGTACTTC. It codes for CASSLYGSAGGKYEQYF.

This clone was seen a single time. The gene calls are TRBV30 and TRBJ1-5; weak D call: TRBD1 (5 bases). CDR1 is GTSNPN, CDR2 SVGIG, per germline (reference sequence). V lost 2 bases to trimming and J lost 2 bases, with 10 bases between them. The CDR3 totals 14 residues. The CDR3 spells CAWSRQGGNQPQHF. CDR3 coding DNA: TGTGCCTGGAGTAGGCAGGGCGGCAATCAGCCCCAGCATTTT.

V is TRBV10-3 and J is TRBJ2-7, with D tentatively TRBD2 (5 bases). Looked up from germline, CDR1 is ENHRY and CDR2 is SYGVKD. The CDR3 is made up of 14 amino acids. The V end lost 0 bases, the J end lost 6 bases, and 12 bases lay between the germline ends. In nucleotides, the CDR3 is TGTGCCATCAGTGAGTCTCTCGGAGGCCCCGAGCAGTACTTC. As protein: CAISESLGGPEQYF.

J is TRBJ2-1 and V is TRBV30, with unresolved D. The CDR3 extends over 14 amino acids. Germline V gene data show CDR1 as GTSNPN and CDR2 as SVGIG (reference sequence). Deletions cut 4 bases from V and 0 bases from J, with 10 bases between. CDR3 DNA sequence: TGTGCCTGGACCCAAAAGCTCTCCTACAATGAGCAGTTCTTC. This encodes CAWTQKLSYNEQFF.

This rearrangement joins TRBV9 to TRBJ2-1; 11 bases are shared with TRBD1. The V gene end was trimmed by 0 bases and the J gene end by 5 bases; junction bases not matched to a gene: 7. In germline, CDR1 is SGDLS, CDR2 YYNGEE. This CDR3 contains 17 residues. CDR3 bases: TGTGCCAGCAGCGTAGCCTTAGGGACAGGGGGAAACAATGAGCAGTTCTTC. This sequence encodes CASSVALGTGGNNEQFF.

The chain couples TRBV11-1 to TRBJ2-1; 13 nucleotides line up with TRBD2. Germline V CDR1 and CDR2: SGHAT, FQDESV (reference sequence). The CDR3 contains 15 residues. With V trimmed by 6 bases and J by 6 bases, 5 bases remained unmatched. CDR3 loop: CASSLTSGRFNEQFF. The CDR3 nucleotides are TGTGCCAGCAGTCTGACTAGCGGGAGGTTCAATGAGCAGTTCTTC.

The chain employs TRBV4-3 and TRBJ2-1; 11 positions agree with TRBD2. V lost 0 bases, J lost 5 bases, and 6 bases stayed unmatched. This CDR3 has 17 amino acids. Germline CDR1 LGHNA, CDR2 YSLEER. DNA of the CDR3: TGCGCCAGCAGCCAAGATAGGGGGACTAGCGGCCACAATGAGCAGTTCTTC. Its translation is CASSQDRGTSGHNEQFF.

The gene calls are TRBV10-3 and TRBJ2-2, with TRBD1 as a possible D gene (5 bases). Germline CDR1 and CDR2: ENHRY and SYGVKD. The CDR3 sequence is 16 residues long. V gave up 3 bases and J gave up 3 bases, with 14 bases separating them. Written as DNA, the CDR3 is TGTGCCATCAGTGACCAACAGGTGGGGTACACCGGGGAGCTGTTTTTT. Amino acids: CAISDQQVGYTGELFF.

This rearrangement joins TRBV2 to TRBJ2-1; 8 nucleotides agree with TRBD2. CDR3 length: 14 amino acids. Germline-derived CDR1 and CDR2 are SNHLY and FYNNEI. The ends lost 7 bases at V and 4 bases at J; junction bases unmatched: 6. CDR3 nucleotides: TGTGCCAGCACCCGGGAGGGAGGGTACAATGAGCAGTTCTTC. Encoded protein: CASTREGGYNEQFF.

This chain links TRBV7-6 with TRBJ2-1; a weak D match, TRBD2 (7 bases). The CDR3 runs to 15 residues. Germline values: CDR1 SGHVS, CDR2 FNYEAQ. V was pared by 1 base and J by 9 bases, with 16 bases between. The CDR3 nucleotides read TGTGCCAGCAGCTTAGAGGCGGGGGCCCACAGTGAGCAGTTCTTC. It codes for CASSLEAGAHSEQFF. Full variable domain (missing parts from reference TRBV7-6 and TRBJ2-1): GAGVSQSPRYKVTKRGQDVALRCDPISGHVSLYWYRQALGQGPEFLTYFNYEAQQDKSGLPNDRFSAERPEGSISTLTIQRTEQRDSAMYRCASSLEAGAHSEQFFGPGTRLTVL.

The chain links TRBV10-3 to TRBJ2-7; TRBD2 is a possible D gene (6 bases). CDR3 length: 14 residues. Trimming took off 2 bases at V and 2 bases at J, with 10 bases between the two ends. The V gene's germline CDR1 is ENHRY and CDR2 SYGVKD. The chain's CDR3 is CAISEPRGTYEQYF. As DNA, the CDR3 is TGTGCCATCAGTGAGCCCCGGGGGACCTACGAGCAGTACTTC.

The V and J genes are TRBV4-3 and TRBJ1-2, with D possibly TRBD1 on 5 matching bases. Germline CDR1 is LGHNA and CDR2 is YSLEER. V was shortened by 0 bases and J by 6 bases, with 20 bases between the two germline ends. The CDR3 sequence is 17 residues long. CDR3 residues: CASSQDPRQYLEDGYTF. Written as DNA, the CDR3 is TGCGCCAGCAGCCAAGACCCCAGACAGTACCTAGAGGATGGCTACACCTTC.

This clone showed up just once. The chain links TRBV5-1 to TRBJ1-3; possible D gene TRBD1, 6 bases. CDR1 SGHRS and CDR2 YFSETQ come from the germline V gene. The CDR3 loop spans 17 amino acids. Trimming removed 0 bases from V and 0 bases from J, with 13 bases in between. As DNA, the CDR3 is TGCGCCAGCAGCTTGGGATCCACAGGGTACTCTGGAAACACCATATATTTT. Amino acid sequence: CASSLGSTGYSGNTIYF.

The chain carries TRBV27 and TRBJ2-1; D uncertain. The CDR3 extends over 11 amino acids. The V and J ends lost 4 bases and 7 bases respectively, with 5 bases between them. The germline CDR1 and CDR2 sequences are MNHEY and SMNVEV (reference sequence). CDR3 coding DNA: TGTGCCAGCAGTTGGGCAAATGAGCAGTTCTTC. Translated: CASSWANEQFF.

V usage is TRBV9 and J usage is TRBJ2-1; 16 bases line up with TRBD2. The CDR3 sequence is 17 residues long. With 1 base clipped from V and 6 bases from J, the junction kept 4 bases outside the gene matches. Germline V gene sequence: CDR1 SGDLS, CDR2 YYNGEE. The CDR3 nucleotides are TGTGCCAGCAGCGTAAGGGGACTAGCGGGAGGGAGCAATGAGCAGTTCTTC. It encodes CASSVRGLAGGSNEQFF.

This clone has a handful of counts. The CDR3 sequence: CTSSQEYQEGNTGELFF. The CDR3 region has the DNA TGCACCAGCAGCCAAGAATATCAGGAGGGAAACACCGGGGAGCTGTTTTTT. The genes are TRBV1 and TRBJ2-2; the DNA was not used to check the table's D call, TRBD2. TRBV1 constitutes a pseudogene. CDR3 size: 17 residues.

The V and J genes are TRBV5-1 and TRBJ2-3; 10 nucleotides align to TRBD2. The CDR3 totals 18 residues. V shed 0 bases and J 0 bases; nucleotides not matched to a gene: 7. The V gene's germline CDR1 is SGHRS and CDR2 YFSETQ. CDR3 sequence reads: CASSLEAGGSLSTDTQYF. In DNA form, the CDR3 reads TGCGCCAGCAGCTTGGAAGCGGGAGGGAGTTTAAGCACAGATACGCAGTATTTT. Complete variable domain (other parts from reference TRBV5-1 and TRBJ2-3): KAGVTQTPRYLIKTRGQQVTLSCSPISGHRSVSWYQQTPGQGLQFLFEYFSETQRNKGNFPGRFSGRQFSNSRSEMNVSTLELGDSALYLCASSLEAGGSLSTDTQYFGPGTRLTVL.

The V gene is TRBV7-8, the J gene TRBJ2-1, with 8 bases identical to TRBD1. The ends lost 5 bases at V and 0 bases at J; junction bases unmatched: 3. CDR3 length: 15 residues. From germline, CDR1 is SGHVS and CDR2 FQNEAQ. CDR3: CASSTGQGSYNEQFF. CDR3 in DNA: TGTGCCAGCAGCACAGGACAGGGCTCCTACAATGAGCAGTTCTTC.

CDR3 amino acids: CASSETGANTEAFF. The CDR3 bases are TGCGCCAGCAGTGAAACAGGGGCGAACACTGAAGCTTTCTTT. This sequence joins TRBV10-2 and TRBJ1-1; 7 bases fit TRBD1. This CDR3 spans 14 amino acids. The V segment lost 3 bases and the J segment 1 base; nucleotides outside the gene matches: 2. The germline gives CDR1 WSHSY, CDR2 SAAADI.

The rearrangement joins TRBV28 to TRBJ1-1; 7 positions agree with TRBD1. Germline-derived CDR1 and CDR2 are MDHEN and SYDVKM. Germline trimming cut 4 bases from V and 1 base from J; bases unmatched to any gene: 3. This CDR3 region has 14 residues. The CDR3 DNA follows: TGTGCCAGCAGTTCAGCAGGGGGGAACACTGAAGCTTTCTTT. The encoded protein is CASSSAGGNTEAFF. The full variable domain, with the rest looked up from reference TRBV28 and TRBJ1-1, is DVKVTQSSRYLVKRTGEKVFLECVQDMDHENMFWYRQDPGLGLRLIYFSYDVKMKEKGDIPEGYSVSREKKERFSLILESASTNQTSMYLCASSSAGGNTEAFFGQGTRLTVV.

This chain connects TRBV4-3 to TRBJ2-3; TRBD2 matches at 8 bases. The CDR3 totals 17 residues. Germline V gives CDR1 LGHNA, CDR2 YSLEER. Germline trimming cut 0 bases from V and 7 bases from J; bases unmatched to any gene: 12. CDR3 in DNA: TGCGCCAGCAGCCAAGATTTAGCGGGACTCACTACAAATACGCAGTATTTT. Its translation is CASSQDLAGLTTNTQYF.

V gene TRBV10-2 combines with J gene TRBJ2-3; 8 bases are a match to TRBD1. This CDR3 contains 15 residues. V lost 2 bases and J lost 3; bases outside the gene matches: 4. Germline V gene data show CDR1 as WSHSY and CDR2 as SAAADI. The CDR3 is CASSEGGTGTDTQYF. DNA of the CDR3: TGCGCCAGCAGTGAGGGAGGGACAGGAACAGATACGCAGTATTTT.

This clone was found a few times. This chain uses TRBV15 with TRBJ1-5; unclear D gene. CDR3 size: 18 residues. The germline V gene encodes CDR1 LNHNV and CDR2 YYDKDF (reference sequence). V dropped 0 bases and J dropped 2 bases, with 17 bases sitting between them. The CDR3 loop reads CATSRDLDNGLGNQPQHF. CDR3 in DNA: TGTGCCACCAGCAGAGATCTCGACAATGGTTTGGGCAATCAGCCCCAGCATTTT.